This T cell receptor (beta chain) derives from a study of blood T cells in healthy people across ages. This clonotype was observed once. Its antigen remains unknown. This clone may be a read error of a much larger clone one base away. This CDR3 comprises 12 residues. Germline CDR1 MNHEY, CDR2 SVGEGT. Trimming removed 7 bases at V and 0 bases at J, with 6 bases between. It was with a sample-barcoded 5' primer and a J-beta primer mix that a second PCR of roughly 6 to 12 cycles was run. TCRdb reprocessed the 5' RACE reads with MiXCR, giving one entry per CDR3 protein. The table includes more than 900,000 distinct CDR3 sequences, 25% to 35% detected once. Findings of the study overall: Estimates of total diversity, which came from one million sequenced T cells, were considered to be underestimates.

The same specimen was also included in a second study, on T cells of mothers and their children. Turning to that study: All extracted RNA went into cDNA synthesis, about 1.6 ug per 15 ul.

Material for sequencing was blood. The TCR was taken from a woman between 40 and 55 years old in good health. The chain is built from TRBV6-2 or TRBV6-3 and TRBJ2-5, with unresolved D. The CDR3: CASTGHQETQYF. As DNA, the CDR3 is TGTGCCAGCACCGGACACCAAGAGACCCAGTACTTC.